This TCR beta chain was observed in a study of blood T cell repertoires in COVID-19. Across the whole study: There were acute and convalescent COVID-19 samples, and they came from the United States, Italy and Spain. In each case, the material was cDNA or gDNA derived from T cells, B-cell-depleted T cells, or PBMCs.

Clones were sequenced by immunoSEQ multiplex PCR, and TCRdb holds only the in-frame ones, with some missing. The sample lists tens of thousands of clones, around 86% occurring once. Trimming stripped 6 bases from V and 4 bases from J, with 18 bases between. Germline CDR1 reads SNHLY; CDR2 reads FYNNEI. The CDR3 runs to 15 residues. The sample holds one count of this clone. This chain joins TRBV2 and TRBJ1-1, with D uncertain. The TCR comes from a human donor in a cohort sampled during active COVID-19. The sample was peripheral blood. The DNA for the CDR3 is TGTGCCAGCAGCCGGGTCCCAACCCCCCCCACTGAAGCTTTCTTT. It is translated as CASSRVPTPPTEAFF.